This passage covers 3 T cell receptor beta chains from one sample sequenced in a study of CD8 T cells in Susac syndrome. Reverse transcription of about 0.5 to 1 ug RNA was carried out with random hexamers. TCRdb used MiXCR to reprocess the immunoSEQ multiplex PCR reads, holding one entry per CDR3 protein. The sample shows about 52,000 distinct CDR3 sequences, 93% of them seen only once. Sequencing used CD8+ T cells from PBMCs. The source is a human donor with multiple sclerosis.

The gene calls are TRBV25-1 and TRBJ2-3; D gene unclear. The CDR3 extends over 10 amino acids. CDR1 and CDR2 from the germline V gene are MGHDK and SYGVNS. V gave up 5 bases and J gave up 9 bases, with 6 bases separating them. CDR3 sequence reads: CASSHGTQYF. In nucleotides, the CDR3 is TGTGCCAGCAGTCATGGAACGCAGTATTTT.

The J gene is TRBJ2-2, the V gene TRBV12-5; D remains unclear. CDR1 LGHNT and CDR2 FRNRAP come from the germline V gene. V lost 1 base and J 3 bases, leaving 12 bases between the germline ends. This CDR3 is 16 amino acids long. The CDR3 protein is CASGLAQGMHTGELFF. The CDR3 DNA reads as TGTGCTAGTGGTTTGGCACAAGGAATGCACACCGGGGAGCTGTTTTTT.

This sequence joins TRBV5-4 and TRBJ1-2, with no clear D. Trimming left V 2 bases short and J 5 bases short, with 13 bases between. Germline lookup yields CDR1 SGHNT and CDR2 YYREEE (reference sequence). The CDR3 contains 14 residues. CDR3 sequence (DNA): TGTGCCAGCAGCTTCCCAGGCGTAGGGTATGGCTACACCTTC. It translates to CASSFPGVGYGYTF.